These T cell receptor beta chains were read from a single sample in a study of blood T cell repertoires in COVID-19. Measured with immunoSEQ multiplex PCR; TCRdb has only the in-frame clones, and not every one. The data contain approximately 470,000 clones, 75% to 90% of them singletons. The sequencing sample was made of PBMCs or T cells enriched from blood (not recorded which). These receptors came from a woman aged 18-29 years who had recovered from COVID-19. Each CDR3 is given with its conserved first and last residue. Fields, in order: V gene, D gene, clone size, J gene, CDR3 protein, CDR3 DNA. D genes are given only for firm matches. Rows give clone size only sometimes, using once, few, many, or a class for an expanded clone.

TRBV10-3	-	few	TRBJ1-6	CAISEFSDNSPLHF	TGTGCCATCAGTGAGTTTAGCGATAATTCACCCCTCCACTTT
TRBV27	-	-	TRBJ1-5	CASSLYRSGNQPQHF	TGTGCCAGCAGTCTTTATCGTAGTGGCAATCAGCCCCAGCATTTT
TRBV28	-	-	TRBJ1-2	CASSFGQTYRIDGYTF	TGTGCCAGCAGTTTTGGGCAGACCTACAGGATTGATGGCTACACCTTC
TRBV12-3/TRBV12-4	TRBD1	-	TRBJ2-7	CASSGDSPEQYF	TGTGCCAGCAGTGGGGACAGCCCCGAGCAGTACTTC
TRBV7-8	-	-	TRBJ1-5	CASSPDSSNQPQHF	TGTGCCAGCAGCCCCGACAGCTCCAATCAGCCCCAGCATTTT
TRBV29-1	TRBD2	-	TRBJ2-1	CSVSGGAFLGYNEQFF	TGCAGCGTTTCGGGGGGGGCTTTTCTAGGATACAATGAGCAGTTCTTC
TRBV28	-	-	TRBJ1-2	CASSPGFIGYTF	TGTGCCAGCAGTCCCGGTTTTATTGGCTACACCTTC
TRBV30	TRBD1	-	TRBJ2-7	CAWSVHRGLFF	TGTGCCTGGAGTGTACACAGGGGATTATTCTTC
TRBV6-2/TRBV6-3	-	-	TRBJ1-4	CASSLTGTSNEKLFF	TGTGCCAGCAGTTTGACCGGGACAAGCAATGAAAAACTGTTTTTT
TRBV10-2	-	-	TRBJ2-5	CASAQRVQETQYF	TGCGCCAGCGCCCAACGGGTACAAGAGACCCAGTACTTC
TRBV7-9	-	-	TRBJ2-3	CASSLGFAGTDTQYF	TGTGCCAGCAGCTTAGGGTTCGCGGGGACAGATACGCAGTATTTT
TRBV28	-	-	TRBJ1-1	CASSPPDSLNTEAFF	TGTGCCAGCAGTCCACCGGACAGCTTGAACACTGAAGCTTTCTTT
TRBV11-3	TRBD2	few	TRBJ2-3	CASSRGGAVADTQYF	TGTGCCAGCAGCCGCGGGGGGGCGGTGGCAGATACGCAGTATTTT
TRBV2	-	-	TRBJ1-1	CASSEDVGDDTEAFF	TGTGCCAGCAGTGAGGATGTCGGGGATGACACTGAAGCTTTCTTT
TRBV6-5	TRBD1	-	TRBJ1-5	CASSPDRVNQPQHF	TGTGCCAGCAGTCCCGACAGGGTGAATCAGCCCCAGCATTTT
TRBV6-5	-	-	TRBJ1-1	CASSYSGGRDTEAFF	TGTGCCAGCAGTTACTCGGGGGGAAGGGACACTGAAGCTTTCTTT
TRBV5-1	TRBD1	once	TRBJ2-1	CASSHGQVESQWFF	TGCGCCAGCAGCCATGGACAGGTCGAAAGTCAATGGTTCTTC
TRBV29-1	TRBD1	-	TRBJ1-5	CSVVTGGWSQHF	TGCAGCGTTGTCACAGGGGGATGGTCCCAGCATTTT
TRBV18	-	-	TRBJ2-3	CASSPRDSSTDTQYF	TGTGCCAGCTCACCGCGGGACAGTAGCACAGATACGCAGTATTTT
TRBV28	-	-	TRBJ1-5	CAARGNNQPQHF	TGTGCCGCCCGGGGGAATAATCAGCCCCAGCATTTT